This T cell receptor (beta chain) emerged from a study of T cells after somatic rescue of genetic block. Here immunoSEQ multiplex PCR was the method, and the copy in TCRdb shows in-frame clones only, minus some. The repertoire has roughly 70,000 clones, just over 90% of them found once; the top ten carry about 3%. The junction had 6 bases not matched to a gene; V was cut back by 3 bases and J by 1 base. The CDR3 extends over 15 amino acids. Per the germline V gene, CDR1 is SGHVS and CDR2 is FQNEAQ. The chain has TRBV7-8 and TRBJ2-7; 7 bases agree with TRBD1. Source material: peripheral blood mononuclear cells (PBMCs). This clonotype originated in a man aged 40-55 years. CDR3 loop: CASSFQDRTSYEQYF. In DNA, the CDR3 is TGTGCCAGCAGCTTTCAGGACAGGACTTCCTACGAGCAGTACTTC.